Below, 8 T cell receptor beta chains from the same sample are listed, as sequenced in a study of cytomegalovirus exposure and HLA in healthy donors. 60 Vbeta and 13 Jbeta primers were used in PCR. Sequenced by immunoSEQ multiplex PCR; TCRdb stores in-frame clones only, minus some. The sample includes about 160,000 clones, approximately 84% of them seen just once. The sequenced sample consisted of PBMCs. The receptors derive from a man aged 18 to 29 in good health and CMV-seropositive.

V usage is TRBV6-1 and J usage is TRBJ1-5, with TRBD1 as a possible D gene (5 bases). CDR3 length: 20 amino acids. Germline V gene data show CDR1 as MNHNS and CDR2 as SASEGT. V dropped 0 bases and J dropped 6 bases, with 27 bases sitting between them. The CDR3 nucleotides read TGTGCCAGCAGTGAAGCGGAGCAGGGATACTTAGCGGGAGCCGGTCAGCCCCAGCATTTT. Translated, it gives CASSEAEQGYLAGAGQPQHF.

CDR3 residues: CASSLGPVTDTQYF. The CDR3 nucleotides read TGTGCCAGCAGCTTAGGCCCGGTCACAGATACGCAGTATTTT. This chain links TRBV7-8 with TRBJ2-3; D remains unclear. The CDR3 contains 14 residues. Germline V lookup: CDR1 SGHVS, CDR2 FQNEAQ. V was shortened by 1 base and J by 2 bases, with 7 bases between the two germline ends.

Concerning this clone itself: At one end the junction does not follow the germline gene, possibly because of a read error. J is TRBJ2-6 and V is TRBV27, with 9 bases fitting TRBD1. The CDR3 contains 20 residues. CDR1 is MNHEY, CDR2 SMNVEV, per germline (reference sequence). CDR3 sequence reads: CASSLISGTGLVSGANGLTF. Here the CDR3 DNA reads TGTGCCAGCAGTCTCATTTCCGGGACAGGGTTAGTGTCTGGGGCCAACGGCCTGACTTTC.

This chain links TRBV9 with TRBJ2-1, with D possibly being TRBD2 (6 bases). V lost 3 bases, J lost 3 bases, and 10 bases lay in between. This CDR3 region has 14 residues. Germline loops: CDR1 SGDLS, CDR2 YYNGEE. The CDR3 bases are TGTGCCAGCAGCGGGACGGGGGACTACAATGAGCAGTTCTTC. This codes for CASSGTGDYNEQFF. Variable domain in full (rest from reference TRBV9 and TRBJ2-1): DSGVTQTPKHLITATGQRVTLRCSPRSGDLSVYWYQQSLDQGLQFLIQYYNGEERAKGNILERFSAQQFPDLHSELNLSSLELGDSALYFCASSGTGDYNEQFFGPGTRLTVL.

This CDR3 reads CASSLGTSGYDTQYF. The CDR3 nucleotides are TGTGCCAGCAGCTTAGGGACTAGCGGATATGATACGCAGTATTTT. The chain combines TRBV7-2 with TRBJ2-3; 10 bases align to TRBD2. The CDR3 runs 15 residues. After removal of 1 base from V and 6 bases from J, the junction contained 4 bases not matched to a gene. Germline-derived CDR1 and CDR2 are SGHTA and FQGNSA. Looking up the rest from reference TRBV7-2 and TRBJ2-3 gives the full variable domain: GAGVSQSPSNKVTEKGKDVELRCDPISGHTALYWYRQSLGQGLEFLIYFQGNSAPDKSGLPSDRFSAERTGGSVSTLTIQRTQQEDSAVYLCASSLGTSGYDTQYFGPGTRLTVL.

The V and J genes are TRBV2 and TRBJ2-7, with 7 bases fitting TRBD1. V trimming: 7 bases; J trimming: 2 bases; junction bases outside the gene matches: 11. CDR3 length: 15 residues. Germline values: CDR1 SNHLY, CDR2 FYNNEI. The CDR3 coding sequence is TGTGCCAGCATCCGGGACAGTTCCTTGACCTACGAGCAGTACTTC. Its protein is CASIRDSSLTYEQYF.

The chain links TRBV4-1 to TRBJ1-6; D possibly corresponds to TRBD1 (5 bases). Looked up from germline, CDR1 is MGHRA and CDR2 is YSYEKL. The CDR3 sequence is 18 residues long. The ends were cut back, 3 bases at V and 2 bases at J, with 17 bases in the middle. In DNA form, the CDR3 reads TGCGCCAGCAGCCAGGGAGGGGACGGAATCCCCTATAATTCACCCCTCCACTTT. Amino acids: CASSQGGDGIPYNSPLHF.

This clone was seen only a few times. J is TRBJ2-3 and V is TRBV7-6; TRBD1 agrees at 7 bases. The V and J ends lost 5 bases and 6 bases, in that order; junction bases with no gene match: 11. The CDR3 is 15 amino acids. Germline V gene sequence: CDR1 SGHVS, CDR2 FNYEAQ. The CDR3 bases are TGTGCCAGCAGCCCGACAAGAGGGGGCCCTGATACGCAGTATTTT. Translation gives CASSPTRGGPDTQYF.